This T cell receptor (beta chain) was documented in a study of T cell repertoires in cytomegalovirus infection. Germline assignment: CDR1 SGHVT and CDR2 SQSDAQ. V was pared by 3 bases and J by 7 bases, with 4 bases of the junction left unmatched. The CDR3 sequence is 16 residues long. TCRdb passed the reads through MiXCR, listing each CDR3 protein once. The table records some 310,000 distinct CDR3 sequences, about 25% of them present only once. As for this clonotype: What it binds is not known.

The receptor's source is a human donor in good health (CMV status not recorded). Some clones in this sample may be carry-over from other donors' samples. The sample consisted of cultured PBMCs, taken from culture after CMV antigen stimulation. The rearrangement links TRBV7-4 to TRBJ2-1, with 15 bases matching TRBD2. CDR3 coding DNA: TGTGCCAGCAGCTTCGGACTAGCGGGAGGGCGGAATGAGCAGTTCTTC. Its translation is CASSFGLAGGRNEQFF.